This passage covers 32 T cell receptor beta chains from one sample sequenced in a study of Ad26.COV2.S vaccination and SARS-CoV-2 variants. Treatment specified: about 20 received Ad26.COV2.S at low or high dose, single or two shots; about 5 received placebo; per-sample allocation not given. Material that was analyzed had been drawn on day 63 after the first vaccine or placebo injection. Method: immunoSEQ multiplex PCR; TCRdb's copy keeps in-frame clones and lacks some. The table shows about 480,000 clones, with roughly 89% occurring only once. Sequences were derived from peripheral blood, sampled in a trial of Ad26.COV2.S vaccine versus placebo. The receptors stem from a person aged 18 to 59 who received the Ad26.COV2.S COVID-19 vaccine or a placebo.

With regard to this clone: The sample carries other DNA sequences with the same CDR3. The chain combines TRBV28 with TRBJ1-2; D remains ambiguous. This CDR3 has 12 amino acids. Germline CDR1 is MDHEN and CDR2 is SYDVKM. Trimming took 4 bases from V and 5 from J, leaving 8 bases between them. This chain's CDR3 is CASSSGLYGYTF. CDR3 DNA: TGTGCCAGCAGTTCGGGGTTGTATGGCTACACCTTC.

This sequence joins TRBV9 and TRBJ1-5, with 7 bases identical to TRBD1. Trimming cost V 4 bases and J 7 bases; bases outside gene matches: 8. The CDR3 spans 14 residues. The V gene's germline CDR1 is SGDLS and CDR2 YYNGEE. The CDR3 DNA sequence: TGTGCCAGCAGCCGCGACAGGGCAGGGCAGCCCCAGCATTTT. Residues: CASSRDRAGQPQHF. The full variable domain, with the rest looked up from reference TRBV9 and TRBJ1-5, is DSGVTQTPKHLITATGQRVTLRCSPRSGDLSVYWYQQSLDQGLQFLIQYYNGEERAKGNILERFSAQQFPDLHSELNLSSLELGDSALYFCASSRDRAGQPQHFGDGTRLSIL.

This chain links TRBV28 with TRBJ1-5; possible D gene TRBD1, 5 bases. The CDR3 loop spans 13 amino acids. V was pared by 3 bases and J by 9 bases, with 12 bases between. Germline V gene data show CDR1 as MDHEN and CDR2 as SYDVKM. The CDR3 sequence is CASSLGREGPQHF. DNA of the CDR3: TGTGCCAGCAGTTTGGGCAGGGAGGGGCCCCAGCATTTT.

V is TRBV30 and J is TRBJ2-5, with unresolved D. Trimming took off 1 base at V and 3 bases at J, with 15 bases between the two ends. The germline CDR1 and CDR2 sequences are GTSNPN and SVGIG (reference sequence). The CDR3 covers 15 residues. CDR3 sequence reads: CAWSGIGSKEETQYF. The CDR3 DNA reads TGTGCCTGGAGTGGGATCGGGTCCAAGGAAGAGACCCAGTACTTC.

The V gene is TRBV5-1, the J gene TRBJ2-5; unclear D gene. Germline V gives CDR1 SGHRS, CDR2 YFSETQ. This CDR3 comprises 13 residues. V was cut by 2 bases and J by 4 bases, with 9 bases left in between. CDR3 region: CASSLRPTETQYF. The DNA for the CDR3 is TGCGCCAGCAGCTTACGGCCAACAGAGACCCAGTACTTC.

This chain uses TRBV12-3 or TRBV12-4 with TRBJ1-2; D is unresolved. Trimming left V 1 base short and J 1 base short, with 4 bases between. CDR3 length: 13 amino acids. The CDR3 region has the DNA TGTGCCAGCAGTTTAGTCTATAACTATGGCTACACCTTC. Its translation is CASSLVYNYGYTF.

The chain carries TRBV28 and TRBJ1-2; the D is unclear. CDR1 MDHEN and CDR2 SYDVKM come from the germline V gene. The CDR3 is made up of 13 amino acids. Trimming left V 5 bases short and J 4 bases short, with 11 bases between. The CDR3: CASSRTLAYGYTF. The CDR3 region has the DNA TGTGCCAGCAGTAGGACGCTAGCCTATGGCTACACCTTC.

V and J are TRBV27 and TRBJ2-3; D is ambiguous. Germline CDR1 MNHEY, CDR2 SMNVEV (reference sequence). The ends were cut back, 5 bases at V and 4 bases at J, with 7 bases in the middle. CDR3 length equals 12 residues. The CDR3 loop reads CASSDPSDTQYF. CDR3 bases: TGTGCCAGCAGTGACCCATCAGATACGCAGTATTTT.

The chain carries TRBV9 and TRBJ1-3, with a weak D call TRBD1 (5 bases). Germline CDR1 reads SGDLS; CDR2 reads YYNGEE. V shed 6 bases and J shed 0 bases, with 19 bases lying between them. The CDR3 is 17 residues long. DNA for the CDR3: TGTGCCAGCACCCCAAGGGGTTCAGGGACCTCTGGAAACACCATATATTTT. Residues: CASTPRGSGTSGNTIYF.

This chain joins TRBV6-5 and TRBJ1-2; TRBD1 might be the D (5 bases). Germline loops: CDR1 MNHEY, CDR2 SVGAGI. This CDR3 contains 14 residues. The germline V and J ends were trimmed by 4 bases and 8 bases, with 17 bases remaining between them. The DNA for the CDR3 is TGTGCCAGCAGTTCCCCGGGACGGTCAGGCGGCTACACCTTC. Its translation: CASSSPGRSGGYTF.

The chain employs TRBV24-1 and TRBJ2-1, with TRBD2 matching 7 bases. In germline, CDR1 is KGHDR, CDR2 SFDVKD. V was clipped by 5 bases and J by 6 bases; unmatched bases: 9. The CDR3 consists of 15 residues. In nucleotides, the CDR3 is TGTGCCACCAGTGTCGGGGGGAAGCGGCGCAATGAGCAGTTCTTC. As protein: CATSVGGKRRNEQFF.

The chain uses TRBV7-8 and TRBJ2-2; TRBD1 aligns across 7 bases. The V segment lost 3 bases and the J segment 5 bases; nucleotides outside the gene matches: 6. The CDR3 is made up of 15 amino acids. Germline V lookup: CDR1 SGHVS, CDR2 FQNEAQ. CDR3 sequence reads: CASSFLQGPTGELFF. In DNA form, the CDR3 reads TGTGCCAGCAGCTTTCTACAGGGGCCAACCGGGGAGCTGTTTTTT.

This chain joins TRBV14 and TRBJ2-7, with D maybe TRBD1 (6 bases). In germline, CDR1 is SGHDN, CDR2 FVKESK. This CDR3 contains 15 residues. V gave up 0 bases and J gave up 7 bases, with 16 bases separating them. For the CDR3, the DNA is TGTGCCAGCAGCCAAGATATCCAGGGGAAGGGTGAGCAGTACTTC. The encoded protein is CASSQDIQGKGEQYF. Filled out from reference TRBV14 and TRBJ2-7, the complete variable domain reads EAGVTQFPSHSVIEKGQTVTLRCDPISGHDNLYWYRRVMGKEIKFLLHFVKESKQDESGMPNNRFLAERTGGTYSTLKVQPAELEDSGVYFCASSQDIQGKGEQYFGPGTRLTVT.

V and J are TRBV28 and TRBJ2-1, with 11 bases matching TRBD2. Germline lookup yields CDR1 MDHEN and CDR2 SYDVKM. V was clipped by 6 bases and J by 8 bases; unmatched bases: 9. CDR3 length: 15 amino acids. CDR3 sequence reads: CASRLAGVVSHEQFF. CDR3 nucleotide sequence: TGTGCCAGCAGACTAGCGGGAGTCGTTTCCCATGAGCAGTTCTTC. The full variable domain, rest sourced from reference TRBV28 and TRBJ2-1, is DVKVTQSSRYLVKRTGEKVFLECVQDMDHENMFWYRQDPGLGLRLIYFSYDVKMKEKGDIPEGYSVSREKKERFSLILESASTNQTSMYLCASRLAGVVSHEQFFGPGTRLTVL.

The CDR3 protein is CASSLANPRASGNTIYF. The DNA for the CDR3 is TGTGCCAGCAGTTTAGCAAACCCCAGGGCTTCTGGAAACACCATATATTTT. The V and J genes are TRBV27 and TRBJ1-3, with TRBD1 as a possible D gene (5 bases). Germline CDR1 is MNHEY and CDR2 is SMNVEV (reference sequence). The ends were cut back, 2 bases at V and 1 base at J, with 15 bases in the middle. The CDR3 has 17 residues.

CDR3 DNA: TGTGCCAGCAACCAGGGGCAGTGGGGCGCCGGGGAGCTGTTTTTT. As protein: CASNQGQWGAGELFF. The chain combines TRBV7-6 with TRBJ2-2; D is possibly TRBD1 (6 bases). V lost 7 bases to trimming and J lost 6 bases, with 18 bases between them. This CDR3 is 15 amino acids long. Germline CDR1 is SGHVS and CDR2 is FNYEAQ.

This chain uses TRBV19 with TRBJ2-1; possible D gene TRBD1, 5 bases. This CDR3 has 13 amino acids. Between the trimmed V and J ends, which lost 9 bases and 6 bases, there was a span of 15 bases. Germline-derived CDR1 and CDR2 are LNHDA and SQIVND (reference sequence). CDR3 region: CASQGFPGNEQFF. The CDR3 coding sequence is TGTGCCAGCCAGGGATTCCCAGGCAATGAGCAGTTCTTC.

This clone was observed a single time. The V and J genes are TRBV30 and TRBJ2-7; D possibly corresponds to TRBD1 (6 bases). V gave up 0 bases and J gave up 2 bases, with 20 bases separating them. The V gene's germline CDR1 is GTSNPN and CDR2 SVGIG (reference sequence). The CDR3 extends over 17 amino acids. This CDR3 reads CAWSVDLGTTRAYEQYF. The CDR3 DNA reads as TGTGCCTGGAGTGTAGATTTGGGGACAACCCGAGCCTACGAGCAGTACTTC.

The chain combines TRBV6-5 with TRBJ1-1; D unclear. The CDR3 spans 13 residues. V was shortened by 5 bases and J by 6 bases, with 13 bases between the two germline ends. The germline CDR1 and CDR2 sequences are MNHEY and SVGAGI. DNA of the CDR3: TGTGCCAGCAGTCCTCGGACGGGAGCTGAAGCTTTCTTT. The encoded protein is CASSPRTGAEAFF.

This chain connects TRBV14 to TRBJ2-1, with D tentatively TRBD2 (6 bases). This CDR3 is 13 amino acids long. V was trimmed by 1 base and J by 12 bases, leaving 13 bases between them. The V gene's germline CDR1 is SGHDN and CDR2 FVKESK. The CDR3 bases are TGTGCCAGCAGCCAAGTTCTGGGGAGGAGGCAGTTCTTC. Protein sequence: CASSQVLGRRQFF.

The chain employs TRBV19 and TRBJ2-2, with no clear D. CDR1 LNHDA and CDR2 SQIVND come from the germline V gene (reference sequence). The V and J ends lost 5 bases and 4 bases respectively, with 14 bases between them. This CDR3 has 15 amino acids. DNA of the CDR3: TGTGCCAGTAGTCCTAGGGCCGGTAGCACCGGGGAGCTGTTTTTT. As protein: CASSPRAGSTGELFF.

This rearrangement joins TRBV1 to TRBJ2-3; the D call TRBD2 from the table was never checked on the DNA. TRBV1 is a recognized pseudogene. The CDR3 length is 17 residues. The CDR3 DNA follows: TGCACCAGCAGCCAAGGTCCCCCCGTCGGGACTACAGATACGCAGTATTTT. Its protein product is CTSSQGPPVGTTDTQYF.

The gene calls are TRBV29-1 and TRBJ2-7; no definite D call. This CDR3 is built from 14 residues. Germline-derived CDR1 and CDR2 are SQVTM and ANQGSEA. V gave up 0 bases and J gave up 2 bases, with 11 bases separating them. The CDR3 sequence: CSVEDRTEPYEQYF. Here the CDR3 DNA reads TGCAGCGTTGAAGATCGCACAGAACCCTACGAGCAGTACTTC.

The chain combines TRBV28 with TRBJ1-2, with D tentatively TRBD1 (6 bases). There are 15 residues in the CDR3. The germline V and J ends were trimmed by 6 bases and 8 bases, with 22 bases remaining between them. Germline-derived CDR1 and CDR2 are MDHEN and SYDVKM. In nucleotides, the CDR3 is TGTGCCAGCAGAGACCACAGGGCCCCCGTTATGGGCTACACCTTC. This codes for CASRDHRAPVMGYTF.

This clone was seen more than once but under ten times. The chain joins TRBV10-2 to TRBJ1-6; D not resolved. The V end was cut by 2 bases, the J end by 6 bases, with 8 bases between. The length of the CDR3 is 14 residues. In germline, CDR1 is WSHSY, CDR2 SAAADI. The chain's CDR3 is CASSEGPGNSPLHF. CDR3 DNA sequence: TGCGCCAGCAGTGAGGGGCCGGGTAATTCACCCCTCCACTTT.

The V and J genes are TRBV28 and TRBJ1-1, with TRBD1 identical over 11 bases. Germline V gene lookup returns CDR1 MDHEN and CDR2 SYDVKM. The CDR3 loop spans 14 amino acids. The V gene end was trimmed by 6 bases and the J gene end by 5 bases; junction bases not matched to a gene: 5. Here the CDR3 DNA reads TGTGCCAGCAGGTCCGGGACAGGGGGAACTGAAGCTTTCTTT. This sequence encodes CASRSGTGGTEAFF.

V and J are TRBV5-8 and TRBJ1-5; D gene ambiguous. This CDR3 is built from 16 residues. Germline lookup yields CDR1 SGHTS and CDR2 YDEGEE. V gave up 5 bases and J gave up 5 bases, with 20 bases separating them. CDR3 nucleotide sequence: TGTGCCAGCAGTCACTTGTTGGGTCAGTCTTATCAGCCCCAGCATTTT. It specifies CASSHLLGQSYQPQHF.

Written as DNA, the CDR3 is TGTGCCCTCACCCCGGGAGGCACTGAAGCTTTCTTT. Residues: CALTPGGTEAFF. This chain connects TRBV30 to TRBJ1-1; D gene ambiguous. V shed 8 bases and J shed 4 bases, with 14 bases lying between them. This CDR3 has 12 residues. The V gene's germline CDR1 is GTSNPN and CDR2 SVGIG (reference sequence).

The gene calls are TRBV19 and TRBJ2-5; TRBD2 agrees at 9 bases. The CDR3 sequence is 18 residues long. The germline V gene has CDR1 LNHDA and CDR2 SQIVND (reference sequence). V shed 3 bases, J shed 7 bases, and the junction held 18 bases outside the gene matches. CDR3 DNA: TGTGCCAGTAGTATCAAGGCGTCTAGCGGGGCCACCTTTGTGACCCAGTACTTC. Translating gives CASSIKASSGATFVTQYF.

This chain links TRBV5-4 with TRBJ1-1; D is uncertain. The CDR3 covers 14 residues. V was cut by 2 bases and J by 1 base, with 9 bases left in between. The germline CDR1 and CDR2 sequences are SGHNT and YYREEE (reference sequence). The chain's CDR3 is CASSLKKGNTEAFF. The CDR3 DNA sequence: TGTGCCAGCAGCTTAAAGAAGGGGAACACTGAAGCTTTCTTT.

The chain employs TRBV7-2 and TRBJ2-2, with 7 bases lining up with TRBD2. CDR3 length: 14 amino acids. Germline V gene lookup returns CDR1 SGHTA and CDR2 FQGNSA. After removal of 3 bases from V and 4 bases from J, the junction contained 2 bases not matched to a gene. The CDR3 sequence is CASSFGGVTGELFF. The CDR3 nucleotides are TGTGCCAGCAGCTTTGGGGGGGTCACCGGGGAGCTGTTTTTT.

V is TRBV5-4 and J is TRBJ2-1; D is tentatively TRBD1 or TRBD2 (6 bases each). From germline, CDR1 is SGHNT and CDR2 YYREEE (reference sequence). The CDR3 is 18 amino acids. Between the trimmed V and J ends, which lost 0 bases and 4 bases, there was a span of 20 bases. The CDR3 region is CASSLGGAVPPSYNEQFF. The DNA of the CDR3 is TGTGCCAGCAGCTTGGGGGGGGCGGTTCCTCCCAGTTACAATGAGCAGTTCTTC.